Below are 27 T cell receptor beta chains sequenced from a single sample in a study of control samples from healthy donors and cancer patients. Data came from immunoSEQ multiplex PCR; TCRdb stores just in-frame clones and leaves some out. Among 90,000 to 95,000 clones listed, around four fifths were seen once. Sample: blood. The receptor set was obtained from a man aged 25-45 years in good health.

The chain's CDR3 is CASSFGTGMWGYTF. CDR3 coding DNA: TGTGCCAGTAGTTTCGGGACCGGTATGTGGGGCTACACCTTC. This sequence joins TRBV19 and TRBJ1-2; D is possibly TRBD1 (5 bases). V gave up 5 bases and J gave up 8 bases, with 18 bases separating them. CDR3 length: 14 residues. Germline V lookup: CDR1 LNHDA, CDR2 SQIVND (reference sequence).

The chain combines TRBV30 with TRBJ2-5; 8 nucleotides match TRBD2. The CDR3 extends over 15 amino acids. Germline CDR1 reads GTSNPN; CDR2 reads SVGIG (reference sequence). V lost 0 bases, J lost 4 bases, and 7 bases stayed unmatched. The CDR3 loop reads CAWSVLGGALETQYF. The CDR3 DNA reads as TGTGCCTGGAGTGTACTCGGGGGGGCATTAGAGACCCAGTACTTC.

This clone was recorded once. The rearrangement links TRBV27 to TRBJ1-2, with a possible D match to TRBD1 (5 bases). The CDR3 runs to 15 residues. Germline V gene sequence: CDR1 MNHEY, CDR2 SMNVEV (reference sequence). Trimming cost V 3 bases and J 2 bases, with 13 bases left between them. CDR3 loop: CASSFGGGGNYGYTF. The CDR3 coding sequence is TGTGCCAGCAGTTTTGGTGGGGGGGGGAACTATGGCTACACCTTC.

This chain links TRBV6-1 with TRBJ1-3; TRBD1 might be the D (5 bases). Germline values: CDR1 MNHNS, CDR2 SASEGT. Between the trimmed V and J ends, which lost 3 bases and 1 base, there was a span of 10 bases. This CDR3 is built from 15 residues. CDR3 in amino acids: CASSDQGSSGNTIYF. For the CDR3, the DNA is TGTGCCAGCAGTGATCAGGGTTCATCTGGAAACACCATATATTTT.

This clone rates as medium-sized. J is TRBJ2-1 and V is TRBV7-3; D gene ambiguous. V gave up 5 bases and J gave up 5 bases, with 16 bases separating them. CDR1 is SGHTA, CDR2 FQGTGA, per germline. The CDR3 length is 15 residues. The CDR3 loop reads CASSKMAGKDNEQFF. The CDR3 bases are TGTGCCAGCAGCAAGATGGCAGGCAAGGACAATGAGCAGTTCTTC. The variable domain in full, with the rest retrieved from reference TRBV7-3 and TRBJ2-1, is GAGVSQTPSNKVTEKGKYVELRCDPISGHTALYWYRQSLGQGPEFLIYFQGTGAADDSGLPNDRFFAVRPEGSVSTLKIQRTERGDSAVYLCASSKMAGKDNEQFFGPGTRLTVL.

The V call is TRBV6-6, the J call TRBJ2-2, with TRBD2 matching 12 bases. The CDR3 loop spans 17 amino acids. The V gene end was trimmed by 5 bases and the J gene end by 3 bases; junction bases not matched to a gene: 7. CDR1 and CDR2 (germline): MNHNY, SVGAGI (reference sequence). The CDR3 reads CASSQTSGGLDTGELFF. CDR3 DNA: TGTGCCAGCAGTCAAACTAGCGGGGGGCTCGACACCGGGGAGCTGTTTTTT.

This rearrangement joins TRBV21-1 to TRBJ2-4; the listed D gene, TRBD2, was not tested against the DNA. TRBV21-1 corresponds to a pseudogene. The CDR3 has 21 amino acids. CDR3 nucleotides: TGTGCCAGCAGAGCAAAGAGGGGCATCGCTAGCGGGGGATTAGCCAAAAACATTCAGTACTTC. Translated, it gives CASRAKRGIASGGLAKNIQYF.

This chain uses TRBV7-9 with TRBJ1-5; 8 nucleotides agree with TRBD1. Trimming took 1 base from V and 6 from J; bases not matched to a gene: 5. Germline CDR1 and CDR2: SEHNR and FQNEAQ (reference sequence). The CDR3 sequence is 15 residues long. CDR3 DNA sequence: TGTGCCAGCAGCTTAGGCGACAGGGGAAGTCAGCCCCAGCATTTT. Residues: CASSLGDRGSQPQHF. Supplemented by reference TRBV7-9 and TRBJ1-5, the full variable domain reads DTGVSQNPRHKITKRGQNVTFRCDPISEHNRLYWYRQTLGQGPEFLTYFQNEAQLEKSRLLSDRFSAERPKGSFSTLEIQRTEQGDSAMYLCASSLGDRGSQPQHFGDGTRLSIL.

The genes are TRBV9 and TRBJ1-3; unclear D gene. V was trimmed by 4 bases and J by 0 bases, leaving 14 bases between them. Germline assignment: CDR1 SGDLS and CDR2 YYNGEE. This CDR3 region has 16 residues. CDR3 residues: CASSPQVGASGNTIYF. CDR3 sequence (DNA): TGTGCCAGCAGCCCTCAAGTGGGAGCCTCTGGAAACACCATATATTTT.

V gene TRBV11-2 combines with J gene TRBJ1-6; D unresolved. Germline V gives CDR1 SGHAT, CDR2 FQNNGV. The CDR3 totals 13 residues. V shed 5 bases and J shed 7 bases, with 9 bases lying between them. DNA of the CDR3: TGTGCCAGCAGCCCACGACCAAATTCACCCCTCCACTTT. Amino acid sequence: CASSPRPNSPLHF.

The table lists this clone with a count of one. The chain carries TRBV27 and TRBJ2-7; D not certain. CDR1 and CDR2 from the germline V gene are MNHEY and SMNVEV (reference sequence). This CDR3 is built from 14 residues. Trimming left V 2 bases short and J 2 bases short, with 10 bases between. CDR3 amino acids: CASSLNDGTYEQYF. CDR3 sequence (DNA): TGTGCCAGCAGTTTAAACGACGGAACCTACGAGCAGTACTTC.

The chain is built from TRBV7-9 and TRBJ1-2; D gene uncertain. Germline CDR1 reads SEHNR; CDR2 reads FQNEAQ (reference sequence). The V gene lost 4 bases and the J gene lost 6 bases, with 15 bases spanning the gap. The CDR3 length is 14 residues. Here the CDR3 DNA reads TGTGCCAGCAGCTCCCTGACATTTATCGATGGCTACACCTTC. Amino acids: CASSSLTFIDGYTF.

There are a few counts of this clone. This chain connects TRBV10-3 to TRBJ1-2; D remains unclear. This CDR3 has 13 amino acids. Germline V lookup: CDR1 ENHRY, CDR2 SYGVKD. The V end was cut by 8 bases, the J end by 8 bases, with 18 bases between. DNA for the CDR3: TGTGCCATCCGGGATATTGGGGTGTTGGGCTACACCTTC. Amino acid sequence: CAIRDIGVLGYTF.

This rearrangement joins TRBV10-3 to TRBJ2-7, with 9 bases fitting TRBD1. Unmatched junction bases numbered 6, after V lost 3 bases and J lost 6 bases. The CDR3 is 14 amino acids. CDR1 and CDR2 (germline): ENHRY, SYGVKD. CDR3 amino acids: CAISDGTGYSEQYF. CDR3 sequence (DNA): TGTGCCATCAGTGACGGGACAGGGTACAGCGAGCAGTACTTC.

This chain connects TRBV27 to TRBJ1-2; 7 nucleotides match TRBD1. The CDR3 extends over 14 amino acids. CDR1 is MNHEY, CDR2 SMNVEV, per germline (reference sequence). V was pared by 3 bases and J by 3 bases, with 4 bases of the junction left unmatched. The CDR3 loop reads CASSFRQGDYGYTF. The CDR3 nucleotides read TGTGCCAGCAGTTTCCGACAGGGAGACTATGGCTACACCTTC.

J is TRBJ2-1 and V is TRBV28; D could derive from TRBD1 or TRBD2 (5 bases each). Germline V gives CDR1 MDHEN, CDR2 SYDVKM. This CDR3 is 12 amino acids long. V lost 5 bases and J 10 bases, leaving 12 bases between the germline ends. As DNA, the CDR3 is TGTGCCAGCAGTCCGAGGGGTAGCGAGCAGTTCTTC. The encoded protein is CASSPRGSEQFF.

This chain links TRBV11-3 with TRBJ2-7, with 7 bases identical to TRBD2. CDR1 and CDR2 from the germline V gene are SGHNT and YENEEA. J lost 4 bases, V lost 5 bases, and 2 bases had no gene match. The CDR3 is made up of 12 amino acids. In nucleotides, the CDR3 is TGTGCCAGCAGCCTGCGGGGGTACGAGCAGTACTTC. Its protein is CASSLRGYEQYF.

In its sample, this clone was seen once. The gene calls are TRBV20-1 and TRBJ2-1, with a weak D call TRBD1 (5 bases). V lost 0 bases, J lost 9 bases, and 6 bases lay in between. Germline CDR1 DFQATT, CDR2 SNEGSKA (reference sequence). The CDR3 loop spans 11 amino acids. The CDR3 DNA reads TGCAGTGCTAGAGATAGGGGTGAGCAGTTCTTC. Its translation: CSARDRGEQFF.

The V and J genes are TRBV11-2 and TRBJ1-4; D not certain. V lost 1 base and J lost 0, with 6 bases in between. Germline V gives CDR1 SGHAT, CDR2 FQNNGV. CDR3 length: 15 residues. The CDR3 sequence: CASSLGTATNEKLFF. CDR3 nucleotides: TGTGCCAGCAGCTTAGGCACCGCAACTAATGAAAAACTGTTTTTT.

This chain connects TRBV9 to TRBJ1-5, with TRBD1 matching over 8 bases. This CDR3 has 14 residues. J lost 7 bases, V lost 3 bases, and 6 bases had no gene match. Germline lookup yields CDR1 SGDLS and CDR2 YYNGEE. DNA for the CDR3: TGTGCCAGCAGCGCACAGGGGGGCGAACAGCCCCAGCATTTT. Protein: CASSAQGGEQPQHF.

As DNA, the CDR3 is TGCGCCAGCAGCCGGGACGGTTTTAGTGCCTATAATTCACCCCTCCACTTT. Translated, it gives CASSRDGFSAYNSPLHF. The chain carries TRBV10-2 and TRBJ1-6; maybe TRBD1 (5 bases). V lost 6 bases, J lost 2 bases, and 17 bases lay in between. Germline V gene lookup returns CDR1 WSHSY and CDR2 SAAADI. CDR3 size: 17 residues.

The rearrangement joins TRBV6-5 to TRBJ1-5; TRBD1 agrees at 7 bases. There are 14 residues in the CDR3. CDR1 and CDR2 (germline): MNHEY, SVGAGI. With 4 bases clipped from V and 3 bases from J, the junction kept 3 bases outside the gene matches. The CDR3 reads CASSSQGYNQPQHF. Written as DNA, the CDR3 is TGTGCCAGCAGTTCACAGGGGTACAATCAGCCCCAGCATTTT.

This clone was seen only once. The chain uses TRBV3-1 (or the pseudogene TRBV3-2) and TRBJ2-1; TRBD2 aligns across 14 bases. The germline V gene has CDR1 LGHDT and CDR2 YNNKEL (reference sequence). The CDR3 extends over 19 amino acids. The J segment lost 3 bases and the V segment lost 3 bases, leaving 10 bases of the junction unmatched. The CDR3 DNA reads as TGTGCCAGCAGCCAGGAGGAGACTAGCGGGGGGGCCGGCTACAATGAGCAGTTCTTC. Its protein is CASSQEETSGGAGYNEQFF.

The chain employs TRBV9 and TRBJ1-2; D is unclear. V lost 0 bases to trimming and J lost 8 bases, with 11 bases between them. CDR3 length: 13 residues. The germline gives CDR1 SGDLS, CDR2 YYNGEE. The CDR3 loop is CASSVAPGYGYTF. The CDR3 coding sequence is TGTGCCAGCAGCGTAGCTCCGGGGTACGGCTACACCTTC.

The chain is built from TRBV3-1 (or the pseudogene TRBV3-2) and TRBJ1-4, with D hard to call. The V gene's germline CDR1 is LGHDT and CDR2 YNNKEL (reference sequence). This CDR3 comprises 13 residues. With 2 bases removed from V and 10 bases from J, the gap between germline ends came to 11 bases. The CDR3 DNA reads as TGTGCCAGCAGCCAACTTACAACGGCAAAACTGTTTTTT. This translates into CASSQLTTAKLFF.

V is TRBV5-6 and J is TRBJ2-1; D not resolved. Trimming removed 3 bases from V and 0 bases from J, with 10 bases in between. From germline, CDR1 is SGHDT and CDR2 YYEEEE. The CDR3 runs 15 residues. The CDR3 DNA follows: TGTGCCAGCAGCTCCTCGACTCCCTCCTACAATGAGCAGTTCTTC. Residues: CASSSSTPSYNEQFF.

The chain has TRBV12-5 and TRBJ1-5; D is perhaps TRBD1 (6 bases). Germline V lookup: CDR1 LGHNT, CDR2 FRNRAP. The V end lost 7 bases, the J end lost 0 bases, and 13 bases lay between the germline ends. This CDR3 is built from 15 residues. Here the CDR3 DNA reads TGTGCTAGTGCCACGGACAGTTATAGCAATCAGCCCCAGCATTTT. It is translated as CASATDSYSNQPQHF.